This section outlines one TCR beta chain sequence together with its context. The V and J ends lost 0 bases and 7 bases respectively, with 5 bases between them. This CDR3 has 12 residues. CDR1 SGDLS and CDR2 YYNGEE come from the germline V gene. This entry is derived from a study of blood T cell repertoires in COVID-19. For the study at large: Collection of acute and convalescent COVID-19 samples took place in the United States, Italy and Spain. In each case, the material was cDNA or gDNA derived from T cells, B-cell-depleted T cells, or PBMCs.

In the original processing: Counts of nucleated cells, estimated from reference gene primer amplification, were obtained. Repertoires were generated with immunoSEQ multiplex PCR, while TCRdb's copy carries only in-frame clones and drops some. D and trimming come from the DNA, and the V and J calls and clone size come from that table. Counted here are approximately 200,000 clones, 85% to 90% occurring once; the ten biggest clones make up over 2%. The sample taken for sequencing was peripheral blood. The chain links TRBV9 to TRBJ2-1; tentative D call: TRBD1 (5 bases). The sequence was collected from a woman in her forties or fifties with acute or convalescent COVID-19. In DNA, the CDR3 is TGTGCCAGCAGCGTAGCAGGGAATGAGCAGTTCTTC. Amino acid sequence: CASSVAGNEQFF.